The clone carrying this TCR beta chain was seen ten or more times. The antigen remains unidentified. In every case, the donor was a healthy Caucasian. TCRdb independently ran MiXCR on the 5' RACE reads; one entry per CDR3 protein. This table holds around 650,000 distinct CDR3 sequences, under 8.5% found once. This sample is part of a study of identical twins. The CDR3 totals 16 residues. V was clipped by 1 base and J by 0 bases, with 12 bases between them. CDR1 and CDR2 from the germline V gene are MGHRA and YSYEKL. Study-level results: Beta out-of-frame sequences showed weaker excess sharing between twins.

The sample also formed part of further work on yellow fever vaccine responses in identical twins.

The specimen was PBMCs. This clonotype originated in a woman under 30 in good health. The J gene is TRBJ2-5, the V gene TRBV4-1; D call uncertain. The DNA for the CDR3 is TGCGCCAGCAGCCAAGTGGTTGGGCCGAACCAAGAGACCCAGTACTTC. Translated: CASSQVVGPNQETQYF.